This record looks at one TCR beta chain sequence and its context. Antigen unknown. This record comes from a study of cytomegalovirus exposure and HLA in healthy donors. This PCR relied on a set of 60 Vbeta primers and 13 Jbeta primers. Repertoires were generated with immunoSEQ multiplex PCR, while TCRdb's copy carries only in-frame clones and drops some. This table holds about 150,000 clones, around 72% found once. The CDR3 sequence is 16 residues long. After removal of 3 bases from V and 4 bases from J, the junction contained 8 bases not matched to a gene. The germline gives CDR1 SGHRS, CDR2 YFSETQ. Study-level results: One cluster of highly shared sequence variants probably arose as a sequencing artifact. In vitro checks showed that a few CMV-associated chains really do target CMV antigens. Because they were indistinguishable, some V segments, including TRBV6-2 and TRBV6-3, were excluded. Presence/absence results assume similar sequencing depth per donor, which may not hold.

This rearrangement joins TRBV5-1 to TRBJ2-1, with 9 bases fitting TRBD1. Sequencing was performed on PBMCs. This TCR derives from a man aged 50-59 years in good health and CMV-seropositive. This CDR3 is CASSSDTGGAYNEQFF. In DNA form, the CDR3 reads TGCGCCAGCAGCTCTGATACAGGGGGCGCTTACAATGAGCAGTTCTTC.